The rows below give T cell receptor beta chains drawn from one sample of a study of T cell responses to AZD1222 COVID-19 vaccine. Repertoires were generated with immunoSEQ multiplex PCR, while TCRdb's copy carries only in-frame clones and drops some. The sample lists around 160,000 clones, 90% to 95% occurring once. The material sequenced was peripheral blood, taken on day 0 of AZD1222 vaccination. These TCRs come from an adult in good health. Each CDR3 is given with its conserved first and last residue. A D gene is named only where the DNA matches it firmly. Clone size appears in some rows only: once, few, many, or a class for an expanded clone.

CDR3 DNA: TGTGCCATCAGTGAGTCGGGACTAGCGGGAGGCGATGAGCAGTTCTTC
CDR3 protein: CAISESGLAGGDEQFF
J gene: TRBJ2-1
D gene: TRBD2
CDR3 length: 16
clone size: .
V gene: TRBV10-3

CDR3 DNA: TGCGCCAGCAGCCAAGAGGCCGATGAAAAACTGTTTTTT
CDR3 protein: CASSQEADEKLFF
J gene: TRBJ1-4
D gene: .
CDR3 length: 13
clone size: .
V gene: TRBV4-1

CDR3 DNA: TGTGCCACCAGTGACCCCGGGACTAGCGATGAGCAGTTCTTC
CDR3 protein: CATSDPGTSDEQFF
J gene: TRBJ2-1
D gene: TRBD2
CDR3 length: 14
clone size: .
V gene: TRBV24-1

CDR3 DNA: TGTGCCAGCAGGACCGGGACAGGGGTATACGAGCAGTACTTC
CDR3 protein: CASRTGTGVYEQYF
J gene: TRBJ2-7
D gene: TRBD1
CDR3 length: 14
clone size: .
V gene: TRBV2

CDR3 DNA: TGTGCCAGCAGTAGGACAGAGGGGGCCCAGCATTTT
CDR3 protein: CASSRTEGAQHF
J gene: TRBJ1-5
D gene: .
CDR3 length: 12
clone size: .
V gene: TRBV12-3/TRBV12-4

CDR3 DNA: TGTGCCAGCAGCCCCCACGGGTCCGATTCACCCCTCCACTTT
CDR3 protein: CASSPHGSDSPLHF
J gene: TRBJ1-6
D gene: .
CDR3 length: 14
clone size: once
V gene: TRBV7-2

CDR3 DNA: TGTGCCAGCAGATCCGGGACGGGGGGATATGGCTACACCTTC
CDR3 protein: CASRSGTGGYGYTF
J gene: TRBJ1-2
D gene: .
CDR3 length: 14
clone size: .
V gene: TRBV2

CDR3 DNA: TGCGCCAGCAGCGAAGGACTAGCGGGGGCCTACAATGAGCAGTTCTTC
CDR3 protein: CASSEGLAGAYNEQFF
J gene: TRBJ2-1
D gene: TRBD2
CDR3 length: 16
clone size: .
V gene: TRBV5-1

CDR3 DNA: TGTGCCAGCAGCTTAGGTGGCAGAAGTGATGGCTACACCTTC
CDR3 protein: CASSLGGRSDGYTF
J gene: TRBJ1-2
D gene: .
CDR3 length: 14
clone size: .
V gene: TRBV7-9

CDR3 DNA: TGTGCCAGCAGCCAGATGAGCGGGAGCCAGTACAATGAGCAGTTCTTC
CDR3 protein: CASSQMSGSQYNEQFF
J gene: TRBJ2-1
D gene: TRBD2
CDR3 length: 16
clone size: .
V gene: TRBV3-1/TRBV3-2

CDR3 DNA: TGTGCCAGCATCCGTGCAGGGTCGGGCGGAAACACCATATATTTT
CDR3 protein: CASIRAGSGGNTIYF
J gene: TRBJ1-3
D gene: .
CDR3 length: 15
clone size: .
V gene: TRBV5-6

CDR3 DNA: TGTGCCAGCAGTCCTATGGGGGGCGGTAATGAAAAACTGTTTTTT
CDR3 protein: CASSPMGGGNEKLFF
J gene: TRBJ1-4
D gene: .
CDR3 length: 15
clone size: .
V gene: TRBV25-1

CDR3 DNA: TGTGCCAGCAGTCCTCGGGCCCTCAATCAGCCCCAGCATTTT
CDR3 protein: CASSPRALNQPQHF
J gene: TRBJ1-5
D gene: .
CDR3 length: 14
clone size: .
V gene: TRBV6-5

CDR3 DNA: TGTGCCAGTAGTACCCGGACGGATATGAACACTGAAGCTTTCTTT
CDR3 protein: CASSTRTDMNTEAFF
J gene: TRBJ1-1
D gene: .
CDR3 length: 15
clone size: .
V gene: TRBV19

CDR3 DNA: TGTGCCAGCAGCCATCTATCCGGGGGAGAGACCCAGTACTTC
CDR3 protein: CASSHLSGGETQYF
J gene: TRBJ2-5
D gene: .
CDR3 length: 14
clone size: .
V gene: TRBV3-1/TRBV3-2

CDR3 DNA: TGTGCCAGCAGCGCAGGAAACTCTGGAAACACCATATATTTT
CDR3 protein: CASSAGNSGNTIYF
J gene: TRBJ1-3
D gene: .
CDR3 length: 14
clone size: .
V gene: TRBV9

CDR3 DNA: TGTGCCAGCTCATCCAATAGCGGGGGGCTCAAGGTGACCCAGTACTTC
CDR3 protein: CASSSNSGGLKVTQYF
J gene: TRBJ2-5
D gene: TRBD2
CDR3 length: 16
clone size: .
V gene: TRBV18

CDR3 DNA: TGTGCCACCAGCAACATTCTACAGGGGGCCACTGAAGCTTTCTTT
CDR3 protein: CATSNILQGATEAFF
J gene: TRBJ1-1
D gene: TRBD1
CDR3 length: 15
clone size: .
V gene: TRBV15

CDR3 DNA: TGTGCCAGCAGCCCAACAGGGCCGCCTTCCTACGAGCAGTACTTC
CDR3 protein: CASSPTGPPSYEQYF
J gene: TRBJ2-7
D gene: .
CDR3 length: 15
clone size: once
V gene: TRBV7-9